The rows below give T cell receptor beta chains drawn from one sample of a study of monozygotic twins with inflammatory bowel disease. TCRdb reprocessed the 5' RACE reads, with one entry per CDR3 protein and no DNA. The table for this sample gives roughly 160,000 distinct CDR3 sequences. The sample comprised blood. The receptors were gathered from a human donor with ulcerative colitis or Crohn's disease, or a healthy co-twin of an affected twin (not recorded which). The CDR3 runs from the conserved cysteine through the conserved F or W. Each record gives: V gene, J gene, CDR3 protein.

V: TRBV19
J: TRBJ1-1
CDR3: CASSSPGLNLAEAFF

V: TRBV11-2
J: TRBJ2-3
CDR3: CASSLWDRVRGDTQYF

V: TRBV5-1
J: TRBJ2-5
CDR3: CASSTRQGTQETQYF

V: TRBV7-2
J: TRBJ2-1
CDR3: CASTTNSGGAYNEQFF

V: TRBV5-1
J: TRBJ1-2
CDR3: CASSLGGTNYGYTF

V: TRBV4-2
J: TRBJ1-5
CDR3: CASSQEGALEPQHF

V: TRBV5-1
J: TRBJ2-7
CDR3: CASSLASGGGTSYEQYF

V: TRBV2
J: TRBJ2-7
CDR3: CASSRPYEQYF

V: TRBV7-9
J: TRBJ2-5
CDR3: CASSFGPLGRETQYF

V: TRBV10-3
J: TRBJ2-7
CDR3: CAISESKGGMGTYEQYF

V: TRBV5-1
J: TRBJ2-3
CDR3: CASSLGRSSGGHSTDTQYF

V: TRBV5-1
J: TRBJ2-1
CDR3: CASSLTGRSSYNEQFF

V: TRBV9
J: TRBJ2-3
CDR3: CASSIAGTTDTQYF

V: TRBV20-1
J: TRBJ2-1
CDR3: CSARAYPGGEQFF

V: TRBV5-1
J: TRBJ2-2
CDR3: CASSSLPGDTGELFF

V: TRBV29-1
J: TRBJ1-2
CDR3: CSVDRDGSNYGYTF